Listed below are T cell receptor beta chains from one sample, sequenced in a study of cytomegalovirus exposure and HLA in healthy donors. Clones were read by immunoSEQ multiplex PCR, and TCRdb kept only the in-frame ones, dropping some. The sample includes 150,000 to 200,000 clones, approximately 88% seen only once; the top ten take around 0.25%. Material for sequencing was PBMCs. The receptors here all came from a boy aged 5-17 years in good health and CMV-seronegative. CDR3s include the opening cysteine and the closing phenylalanine or tryptophan. D genes are given only for firm matches. The listing skips clone size in some rows; elsewhere it reads once, few, many or a size class.

TRBJ1-1,TRBV30,NA,NA,CAWSVRANTEAFF,TGTGCCTGGAGTGTTCGAGCGAACACTGAAGCTTTCTTT
TRBJ1-4,TRBV4-1,NA,NA,CASSPPLTGNEELFF,TGCGCCAGCAGCCCCCCCTTGACGGGAAATGAAGAACTGTTTTTT
TRBJ2-3,TRBV7-9,NA,NA,CASRSHGGRPTDTQYF,TGTGCCAGCAGGTCCCACGGGGGGCGCCCCACAGATACGCAGTATTTT
TRBJ2-2,TRBV7-6,TRBD2,NA,CASSLNFKLAGGRANTGELFF,TGTGCCAGCAGCTTAAACTTTAAACTAGCGGGGGGGCGTGCGAACACCGGGGAGCTGTTTTTT
TRBJ2-7,TRBV5-6,TRBD2,few,CASSLIPSGGAYEQYF,TGTGCCAGCAGCCTAATCCCTAGCGGGGGGGCCTACGAGCAGTACTTC
TRBJ2-3,TRBV7-2,TRBD2,NA,CASSLVGSGTHTQYF,TGTGCCAGCAGCTTAGTCGGTAGCGGGACACATACGCAGTATTTT
TRBJ1-6,TRBV10-2,TRBD1,NA,CASSGTTGGYNNSPLHF,TGCGCCAGCAGTGGAACAACAGGGGGTTACAATAATTCACCCCTCCACTTT
TRBJ1-2,TRBV5-1,TRBD1,NA,CASSLEGTGYGGYTF,TGCGCCAGCAGCTTGGAGGGGACAGGGTACGGTGGCTACACCTTC
TRBJ2-3,TRBV9,NA,NA,CASSVGGSSTDTQYF,TGTGCCAGCAGCGTAGGCGGGTCGAGCACAGATACGCAGTATTTT
TRBJ1-1,TRBV7-2,NA,NA,CASSPAGGSMNTEAFF,TGTGCCAGCAGCCCTGCGGGGGGGTCTATGAACACTGAAGCTTTCTTT
TRBJ2-1,TRBV19,NA,once,CASSMLGGEQFF,TGTGCCAGTAGTATGTTAGGAGGAGAGCAGTTCTTC
TRBJ2-1,TRBV2,TRBD2,NA,CASMLAGEQFF,TGTGCCAGCATGTTAGCGGGAGAGCAGTTCTTC
TRBJ2-5,TRBV7-2,TRBD2,once,CASSREGTSGSRGETQYF,TGTGCCAGCAGCCGGGAAGGGACTAGCGGGAGTAGGGGGGAGACCCAGTACTTC
TRBJ1-4,TRBV6-5,NA,NA,CASSYQGVANEKLFF,TGTGCCAGCAGTTACCAGGGTGTAGCTAATGAAAAACTGTTTTTT
TRBJ2-1,TRBV6-1,TRBD2,few,CASSLAGEIYNEQFF,TGTGCCAGCAGTTTAGCGGGAGAGATCTACAATGAGCAGTTCTTC
TRBJ2-5,TRBV29-1,NA,once,CSVERTDGTQYF,TGCAGCGTTGAGAGGACAGATGGGACCCAGTACTTC
TRBJ2-7,TRBV28,NA,NA,CASSTLDSTDYEQYF,TGTGCCAGCAGTACACTCGACTCAACCGACTACGAGCAGTACTTC
TRBJ2-4,TRBV7-2,TRBD1,NA,CASSPTQGANNIQYF,TGTGCCAGCAGCCCCACACAGGGGGCAAATAACATTCAGTACTTC
TRBJ1-1,TRBV7-8,NA,NA,CASSLVAISHEAFF,TGTGCCAGCAGCTTAGTGGCCATAAGTCATGAAGCTTTCTTT
TRBJ1-4,TRBV5-1,TRBD1,NA,CASSLGGTGGVGEKLFF,TGCGCCAGCAGCCTTGGGGGGACAGGGGGCGTTGGTGAAAAACTGTTTTTT
TRBJ1-1,TRBV5-4,TRBD1,NA,CASRGDRGNRGAFF,TGTGCCAGCAGGGGGGACAGGGGGAATAGAGGAGCTTTCTTT
TRBJ2-1,TRBV4-3,NA,NA,CASSQTLVRGNEQFF,TGCGCCAGCAGCCAAACGCTAGTAAGGGGGAATGAGCAGTTCTTC
TRBJ2-7,TRBV2,NA,NA,CASSDLPYEQYF,TGTGCCAGCAGTGATCTCCCCTACGAGCAGTACTTC
TRBJ2-2,TRBV5-4,TRBD2,NA,CASSWTSGRAGTGELFF,TGTGCCAGCAGTTGGACTAGCGGGAGGGCCGGGACCGGGGAGCTGTTTTTT
TRBJ2-7,TRBV28,TRBD1,NA,CASTTRWTGAYEQYF,TGTGCCAGCACCACCCGGTGGACAGGGGCCTACGAGCAGTACTTC
TRBJ1-2,TRBV25-1,TRBD1,NA,CASSDPFTGDYGYTF,TGTGCCAGCAGTGATCCCTTCACAGGGGACTATGGCTACACCTTC
TRBJ1-5,TRBV5-8,NA,NA,CASSLESPWGGPNQPQHF,TGTGCCAGCAGCTTGGAGTCCCCATGGGGGGGGCCCAACCAGCCCCAGCATTTT
TRBJ1-2,TRBV7-9,TRBD1,NA,CASSYLPAGTGGPSGGYTF,TGTGCCAGCAGTTACCTCCCGGCCGGGACAGGGGGCCCCTCAGGAGGCTACACCTTC
TRBJ1-5,TRBV5-8,TRBD1,NA,CASSPGTGSSTSNQPQHF,TGTGCCAGCAGCCCCGGGACAGGTTCATCCACTAGCAATCAGCCCCAGCATTTT
TRBJ1-2,TRBV5-1,TRBD1,once,CASSLGTGLSYTF,TGCGCCAGCAGCTTGGGGACAGGGCTGAGCTACACCTTC
TRBJ1-5,TRBV7-9,TRBD1,NA,CASSVQGANQPQHF,TGTGCCAGCAGCGTCCAGGGGGCAAATCAGCCCCAGCATTTT
TRBJ2-2,TRBV9,NA,NA,CASSVISGSGELFF,TGTGCCAGCAGCGTTATTAGCGGTTCCGGGGAGCTGTTTTTT
TRBJ2-3,TRBV5-4,TRBD2,NA,CASSLAGASTDTQYF,TGTGCCAGCAGCCTAGCGGGAGCGAGCACAGATACGCAGTATTTT
TRBJ2-7,TRBV5-1,NA,NA,CASTAVEVGNEQYF,TGCGCCAGCACCGCTGTCGAGGTGGGTAACGAGCAGTACTTC
TRBJ1-2,TRBV9,TRBD1,NA,CASSPRTGDRDGYTF,TGTGCCAGCAGCCCCCGAACGGGGGACAGGGACGGCTACACCTTC
TRBJ1-3,TRBV18,NA,NA,CASSPAGTGNTIYF,TGTGCCAGCTCACCAGCAGGGACTGGAAACACCATATATTTT
TRBJ2-5,TRBV5-6,NA,NA,CASSLEAHTTRVTQYF,TGTGCCAGCAGCTTGGAGGCGCATACGACCCGGGTGACCCAGTACTTC
TRBJ1-1,TRBV7-2,NA,NA,CASSLTGNTEAFF,TGTGCCAGCAGCCTAACAGGCAACACTGAAGCTTTCTTT
TRBJ2-1,TRBV27,TRBD2,NA,CASSGTSGQSSYNEQFF,TGTGCCAGCAGTGGAACTAGCGGGCAGAGCTCCTACAATGAGCAGTTCTTC
TRBJ2-1,TRBV18,TRBD1,NA,CASSPLQTGETGEQFF,TGTGCCAGCTCACCACTGCAGACAGGGGAGACGGGTGAGCAGTTCTTC
TRBJ2-7,TRBV11-1,NA,NA,CASSPKDYYEQYF,TGTGCCAGCAGCCCTAAGGACTATTACGAGCAGTACTTC